Shown below are 18 T cell receptor beta chains from a single sample sequenced in a study of cytomegalovirus exposure and HLA in healthy donors. The PCR contained 60 Vbeta and 13 Jbeta primers. Measured with immunoSEQ multiplex PCR; TCRdb has only the in-frame clones, and not every one. This listing includes 200,000 to 250,000 clones. The sequenced material came from PBMCs. Receptors were obtained from a woman aged 25 to 39 in good health and CMV-seropositive.

The chain couples TRBV7-9 to TRBJ1-2; a possible D gene is TRBD1 (5 bases). CDR3 size: 14 residues. Between the trimmed V and J ends, which lost 5 bases and 6 bases, there was a span of 16 bases. Germline V gives CDR1 SEHNR, CDR2 FQNEAQ (reference sequence). DNA of the CDR3: TGTGCCAGCAGCAGCCACGGGAGGGGCCATGGCTACACCTTC. It codes for CASSSHGRGHGYTF.

The chain links TRBV4-1 to TRBJ2-1; 7 bases are a match to TRBD2. CDR3 length: 14 amino acids. J lost 1 base, V lost 5 bases, and 2 bases had no gene match. CDR1 is MGHRA and CDR2 is YSYEKL in the germline V gene. The CDR3 DNA reads TGCGCCAGCAGCTCGGGGGGTTCCTACAATGAGCAGTTCTTC. Translation: CASSSGGSYNEQFF.

The rearrangement links TRBV6-1 to TRBJ1-5; unclear D gene. Between the trimmed V and J ends, which lost 3 bases and 0 bases, there was a span of 9 bases. The CDR3 contains 15 residues. Per the germline V gene, CDR1 is MNHNS and CDR2 is SASEGT. The CDR3 reads CASSDPANSNQPQHF. CDR3 coding DNA: TGTGCCAGCAGTGACCCCGCTAATAGCAATCAGCCCCAGCATTTT.

The CDR3 is CASSSRPGTSGGATGDEQFF. The CDR3 DNA is TGTGCCAGCAGCTCACGTCCCGGGACTAGCGGGGGGGCCACGGGTGATGAGCAGTTCTTC. V gene TRBV7-8 combines with J gene TRBJ2-1; 16 bases match TRBD2. CDR3 length: 20 amino acids. J was trimmed by 8 bases and V by 4 bases; bases with no gene match: 17. Germline CDR1 and CDR2: SGHVS and FQNEAQ.

The chain recombines TRBV10-3 with TRBJ1-3; 9 bases match TRBD1. Trimming removed 6 bases from V and 4 bases from J; junction bases left unmatched: 10. This CDR3 has 16 amino acids. The germline V gene has CDR1 ENHRY and CDR2 SYGVKD. Written as DNA, the CDR3 is TGTGCCATCAGGGGAAGGGACAGGGTGAGAGGAAACACCATATATTTT. It encodes CAIRGRDRVRGNTIYF.

The CDR3 DNA sequence: TGCGCCAGCAGCCCGGGGTCAGGGACAGGGGGCTTCCAGCCCCAGCATTTT. This gives the protein CASSPGSGTGGFQPQHF. The V call is TRBV5-1, the J call TRBJ1-5, with 12 bases identical to TRBD1. V lost 4 bases and J lost 7; bases outside the gene matches: 12. CDR1 is SGHRS and CDR2 is YFSETQ in the germline V gene. This CDR3 comprises 17 residues.

The chain has TRBV7-9 and TRBJ2-7; D is unresolved. The CDR3 sequence is 17 residues long. Germline V gene sequence: CDR1 SEHNR, CDR2 FQNEAQ (reference sequence). Trimming cost V 2 bases and J 0 bases, with 17 bases left between them. This CDR3 is CASSLSLYGSSSYEQYF. CDR3 sequence (DNA): TGTGCCAGCAGCTTAAGTCTGTACGGGTCGAGCTCCTACGAGCAGTACTTC.

The V call is TRBV5-1, the J call TRBJ1-1; unclear D gene. CDR1 SGHRS and CDR2 YFSETQ come from the germline V gene. Trimming took 6 bases from V and 0 from J, leaving 9 bases between them. The CDR3 loop spans 13 amino acids. The CDR3 region is CASKVNMNTEAFF. DNA of the CDR3: TGCGCCAGCAAAGTGAACATGAACACTGAAGCTTTCTTT. Complete variable domain (other parts from reference TRBV5-1 and TRBJ1-1): KAGVTQTPRYLIKTRGQQVTLSCSPISGHRSVSWYQQTPGQGLQFLFEYFSETQRNKGNFPGRFSGRQFSNSRSEMNVSTLELGDSALYLCASKVNMNTEAFFGQGTRLTVV.

The CDR3 nucleotides read TGTGCCAGCAGTGCCTGGCAGGGGGCCGGGGATGAGCAGTTCTTC. This sequence encodes CASSAWQGAGDEQFF. The chain combines TRBV6-5 with TRBJ2-1; 8 nucleotides align to TRBD1. This CDR3 is 15 amino acids long. After removal of 5 bases from V and 8 bases from J, the junction contained 11 bases not matched to a gene. From germline, CDR1 is MNHEY and CDR2 SVGAGI.

The rearrangement uses TRBV5-1 and TRBJ2-1, with TRBD2 identical over 15 bases. From germline, CDR1 is SGHRS and CDR2 YFSETQ. This CDR3 is 16 amino acids long. The junction had 1 base not matched to a gene; V was cut back by 3 bases and J by 3 bases. The CDR3 sequence is CASSWGLAGGYNEQFF. The CDR3, as DNA: TGCGCCAGCAGCTGGGGACTAGCGGGAGGCTACAATGAGCAGTTCTTC.

This chain joins TRBV7-2 and TRBJ2-1, with 8 bases that match TRBD1. V trimming: 4 bases; J trimming: 5 bases; junction bases outside the gene matches: 4. There are 14 residues in the CDR3. Germline values: CDR1 SGHTA, CDR2 FQGNSA. Written as DNA, the CDR3 is TGTGCCAGCAGCTCCAACAGGGGGAACAATGAGCAGTTCTTC. Translation gives CASSSNRGNNEQFF. The full variable domain, its missing parts supplied by reference TRBV7-2 and TRBJ2-1, is GAGVSQSPSNKVTEKGKDVELRCDPISGHTALYWYRQSLGQGLEFLIYFQGNSAPDKSGLPSDRFSAERTGGSVSTLTIQRTQQEDSAVYLCASSSNRGNNEQFFGPGTRLTVL.

This chain uses TRBV27 with TRBJ2-5; 8 bases align to TRBD2. Trimming took 0 bases from V and 2 from J; bases not matched to a gene: 5. CDR3 length: 16 residues. The germline V gene has CDR1 MNHEY and CDR2 SMNVEV (reference sequence). The CDR3 nucleotides are TGTGCCAGCAGTTTATCTCTTAGCGGGGAACAAGAGACCCAGTACTTC. Translation gives CASSLSLSGEQETQYF.

V usage is TRBV13 and J usage is TRBJ2-7, with D maybe TRBD1 (6 bases). Germline CDR1 and CDR2: PRHDT and FYEKMQ (reference sequence). This CDR3 spans 16 amino acids. V was clipped by 2 bases and J by 2 bases, with 16 bases between them. The CDR3 loop is CASSLSDGTPTYEQYF. CDR3 DNA sequence: TGTGCCAGCAGCTTAAGCGATGGGACACCCACCTACGAGCAGTACTTC.

The chain employs TRBV28 and TRBJ2-1; 9 bases are a match to TRBD1. This CDR3 is built from 16 residues. The V and J ends lost 5 bases and 1 base, in that order; junction bases with no gene match: 6. The germline CDR1 and CDR2 sequences are MDHEN and SYDVKM. The CDR3 protein is CASSPDRGTSYNEQFF. DNA for the CDR3: TGTGCCAGCAGTCCTGACAGGGGGACTTCCTACAATGAGCAGTTCTTC. Supplemented by reference TRBV28 and TRBJ2-1, the full variable domain reads DVKVTQSSRYLVKRTGEKVFLECVQDMDHENMFWYRQDPGLGLRLIYFSYDVKMKEKGDIPEGYSVSREKKERFSLILESASTNQTSMYLCASSPDRGTSYNEQFFGPGTRLTVL.

The V and J genes are TRBV7-6 and TRBJ2-5; 9 bases line up with TRBD2. V gave up 4 bases and J gave up 2 bases; unmatched junction bases: 17. Per germline, CDR1 SGHVS and CDR2 FNYEAQ. This CDR3 spans 19 amino acids. In DNA, the CDR3 is TGTGCCAGCAGCTCACGCCTTAGGGGGAGGCTAGCGGGGCAAGAGACCCAGTACTTC. Encoded protein: CASSSRLRGRLAGQETQYF.

V gene TRBV5-4 combines with J gene TRBJ1-2, with TRBD1 matching over 12 bases. This CDR3 spans 16 amino acids. Germline CDR1 reads SGHNT; CDR2 reads YYREEE (reference sequence). Germline trimming cut 3 bases from V and 4 bases from J; bases unmatched to any gene: 7. CDR3 bases: TGTGCCAGCAGCTCGGGACAGGGGGCGTTAGTCTATGGCTACACCTTC. It is translated as CASSSGQGALVYGYTF.

The chain carries TRBV5-4 and TRBJ2-2; a possible D gene is TRBD2 (6 bases). The CDR3 totals 15 residues. CDR1 and CDR2 from the germline V gene are SGHNT and YYREEE (reference sequence). The ends were cut back, 3 bases at V and 0 bases at J, with 9 bases in the middle. CDR3 residues: CASSSRETNTGELFF. In DNA, the CDR3 is TGTGCCAGCAGCTCACGGGAGACGAACACCGGGGAGCTGTTTTTT.

The rearrangement links TRBV10-3 to TRBJ1-4; TRBD1 aligns across 10 bases. Germline V gene data show CDR1 as ENHRY and CDR2 as SYGVKD. The CDR3 runs 15 residues. V was pared by 0 bases and J by 7 bases, with 2 bases of the junction left unmatched. The CDR3 coding sequence is TGTGCCATCAGTGAGTCGACAGGGGGCATTGAAAAACTGTTTTTT. It specifies CAISESTGGIEKLFF.